A single sample is the source of the 26 T cell receptor beta chains below, sequenced in a study of blood T cell repertoires in COVID-19. Libraries were prepared by immunoSEQ multiplex PCR; TCRdb keeps only in-frame clonotypes and omits some of them. The repertoire holds 350,000 to 550,000 clones, with 75% to 90% as singletons. The sequenced material came from PBMCs or T cells enriched from blood (not recorded which). The origin of the receptors is a man younger than 45 who had recovered from COVID-19.

For the CDR3, the DNA is TGTGCCAGCCGTCCCTTAGGGGCGCTTAACTATGGCTACACCTTC. Residues: CASRPLGALNYGYTF. The chain employs TRBV28 and TRBJ1-2; D is possibly TRBD1 (5 bases). V dropped 8 bases and J dropped 1 base, with 17 bases sitting between them. Germline V CDR1 and CDR2: MDHEN, SYDVKM. CDR3 length: 15 residues.

CDR3 DNA: TGTGCCAGCACCGTCCCGGGACAGGGAGTCACTGAAGCTTTCTTT. This translates into CASTVPGQGVTEAFF. The chain links TRBV28 to TRBJ1-1; 9 bases line up with TRBD1. CDR3 length: 15 amino acids. Germline CDR1 is MDHEN and CDR2 is SYDVKM. V lost 7 bases, J lost 4 bases, and 10 bases stayed unmatched.

This clone was recorded only once. The V and J genes are TRBV28 and TRBJ2-2; D might be TRBD2 (5 bases). Trimming took 6 bases from V and 5 from J, leaving 10 bases between them. CDR1 and CDR2 from the germline V gene are MDHEN and SYDVKM. The CDR3 sequence is 13 residues long. The CDR3 spells CASSPLGTGELFF. DNA for the CDR3: TGTGCCAGCAGCCCACTAGGAACCGGGGAGCTGTTTTTT.

This clone was counted a single time. The chain links TRBV9 to TRBJ2-1; perhaps TRBD1 as D (6 bases). The CDR3 sequence is 13 residues long. Germline V CDR1 and CDR2: SGDLS, YYNGEE. Trimming left V 6 bases short and J 0 bases short, with 7 bases between. The CDR3 nucleotides are TGTGCCAGCACCAGGGGCTCCTACAATGAGCAGTTCTTC. Translated: CASTRGSYNEQFF.

Details on this clone: This sample also contains other DNA sequences that code for the same CDR3. V gene TRBV28 combines with J gene TRBJ1-5; possibly TRBD1 for D (5 bases). V lost 2 bases and J 2 bases, leaving 7 bases between the germline ends. The CDR3 sequence is 14 residues long. Germline V gene sequence: CDR1 MDHEN, CDR2 SYDVKM. In DNA, the CDR3 is TGTGCCAGCAGTTTAATAGGGGGCAATCAGCCCCAGCATTTT. Translated: CASSLIGGNQPQHF. Combining the CDR3 with reference TRBV28 and TRBJ1-5 gives the whole variable domain DVKVTQSSRYLVKRTGEKVFLECVQDMDHENMFWYRQDPGLGLRLIYFSYDVKMKEKGDIPEGYSVSREKKERFSLILESASTNQTSMYLCASSLIGGNQPQHFGDGTRLSIL.

This clone was recorded only once. The rearrangement joins TRBV7-2 to TRBJ2-7, with TRBD2 matching 8 bases. Germline CDR1 is SGHTA and CDR2 is FQGNSA. Trimming removed 7 bases from V and 5 bases from J; junction bases left unmatched: 10. The CDR3 extends over 14 amino acids. The CDR3 is CASTSSGSLHEQYF. The CDR3 DNA reads as TGTGCCAGCACCTCAAGCGGGAGTCTCCACGAGCAGTACTTC.

The chain links TRBV5-1 to TRBJ2-7; perhaps TRBD1 as D (5 bases). CDR1 is SGHRS, CDR2 YFSETQ, per germline. Trimming stripped 0 bases from V and 7 bases from J, with 11 bases between. The CDR3 totals 13 residues. For the CDR3, the DNA is TGCGCCAGCAGCTTGGTAGGGGTGAGTGAGCAGTACTTC. Translated, it gives CASSLVGVSEQYF. Looking up the rest from reference TRBV5-1 and TRBJ2-7 gives the full variable domain: KAGVTQTPRYLIKTRGQQVTLSCSPISGHRSVSWYQQTPGQGLQFLFEYFSETQRNKGNFPGRFSGRQFSNSRSEMNVSTLELGDSALYLCASSLVGVSEQYFGPGTRLTVT.

This clone was observed a few times. The chain uses TRBV4-1 and TRBJ2-5; 12 nucleotides line up with TRBD1. There are 17 residues in the CDR3. CDR1 is MGHRA, CDR2 YSYEKL, per germline. The J segment lost 7 bases and the V segment lost 3 bases, leaving 12 bases of the junction unmatched. The CDR3 spells CASSQATGTGGMGTQYF. The CDR3 region has the DNA TGCGCCAGCAGCCAGGCCACCGGGACAGGGGGCATGGGGACCCAGTACTTC.

The V gene is TRBV7-2, the J gene TRBJ2-1; 9 positions match TRBD1. The length of the CDR3 is 17 residues. Germline CDR1 and CDR2: SGHTA and FQGNSA. After removal of 3 bases from V and 1 base from J, the junction contained 7 bases not matched to a gene. The CDR3: CASSFGTGRGSYNEQFF. CDR3 DNA: TGTGCCAGCAGCTTTGGGACAGGGAGGGGATCCTACAATGAGCAGTTCTTC.

The chain joins TRBV11-2 to TRBJ2-3, with a tentative D call TRBD1 (6 bases). Germline assignment: CDR1 SGHAT and CDR2 FQNNGV. V was clipped by 6 bases and J by 8 bases, with 12 bases between them. The CDR3 is made up of 12 amino acids. CDR3 nucleotide sequence: TGTGCCAGCAGACGGGTCAGGGGTACGCAGTATTTT. It yields the protein CASRRVRGTQYF.

V gene TRBV2 combines with J gene TRBJ1-1, with D unclear. This CDR3 is built from 15 residues. Germline CDR1 SNHLY, CDR2 FYNNEI. V was trimmed by 2 bases and J by 0 bases, leaving 10 bases between them. The CDR3 region is CASSETPRVNTEAFF. The CDR3 DNA follows: TGTGCCAGCAGTGAAACCCCCCGAGTGAACACTGAAGCTTTCTTT. The whole variable domain, filled in from reference TRBV2 and TRBJ1-1, reads EPEVTQTPSHQVTQMGQEVILRCVPISNHLYFYWYRQILGQKVEFLVSFYNNEISEKSEIFDDQFSVERPDGSNFTLKIRSTKLEDSAMYFCASSETPRVNTEAFFGQGTRLTVV.

The genes are TRBV2 and TRBJ2-5, with D uncertain. The length of the CDR3 is 12 residues. Trimming cost V 7 bases and J 3 bases, with 9 bases left between them. Germline lookup yields CDR1 SNHLY and CDR2 FYNNEI. Written as DNA, the CDR3 is TGTGCCAGCAATGTTCGCGAAGAGACCCAGTACTTC. This translates into CASNVREETQYF.

The chain employs TRBV6-6 and TRBJ1-5; TRBD1 matches 7 bases. Unmatched junction bases numbered 6, after V lost 5 bases and J lost 5 bases. The CDR3 totals 14 residues. Germline V lookup: CDR1 MNHNY, CDR2 SVGAGI (reference sequence). The CDR3 nucleotides read TGTGCCAGCAGTAGTACAGGGGTCGATCAGCCCCAGCATTTT. Translation gives CASSSTGVDQPQHF.

This chain links TRBV6-1 with TRBJ1-2; a weak D match, TRBD1 (6 bases). Germline V gives CDR1 MNHNS, CDR2 SASEGT. V was clipped by 1 base and J by 2 bases, with 8 bases between them. This CDR3 has 14 residues. The CDR3 loop reads CASSEEGENYGYTF. In DNA, the CDR3 is TGTGCCAGCAGTGAAGAGGGGGAAAACTATGGCTACACCTTC.

This clone has just a few counts. This sequence joins TRBV28 and TRBJ1-2; 7 bases map to TRBD1. The germline CDR1 and CDR2 sequences are MDHEN and SYDVKM. The CDR3 sequence is 13 residues long. J lost 5 bases, V lost 5 bases, and 5 bases had no gene match. CDR3 amino acids: CASSPEDRYGYTF. The CDR3 DNA is TGTGCCAGCAGTCCGGAGGACAGGTATGGCTACACCTTC.

In its sample, this clone was seen once. The chain uses TRBV19 and TRBJ2-1, with 10 bases identical to TRBD2. The CDR3 is 16 amino acids. Per germline, CDR1 LNHDA and CDR2 SQIVND (reference sequence). Losses at the gene ends were 8 bases for V and 6 bases for J; bases not matched to a gene: 13. The CDR3 region is CASADILAGVSNEQFF. The CDR3 nucleotides are TGTGCCAGTGCTGACATTCTAGCGGGAGTTTCCAATGAGCAGTTCTTC.

J is TRBJ2-5 and V is TRBV7-9, with 7 positions matching TRBD2. There are 14 residues in the CDR3. V lost 5 bases, J lost 5 bases, and 8 bases stayed unmatched. Germline V gives CDR1 SEHNR, CDR2 FQNEAQ (reference sequence). CDR3 sequence: CASSQSGGRETQYF. CDR3 nucleotide sequence: TGTGCCAGCAGCCAATCCGGGGGGAGGGAGACCCAGTACTTC.

The chain is built from TRBV6-5 and TRBJ2-2; 8 nucleotides line up with TRBD2. There are 15 residues in the CDR3. From germline, CDR1 is MNHEY and CDR2 SVGAGI. J lost 5 bases, V lost 7 bases, and 9 bases had no gene match. DNA for the CDR3: TGTGCCAGCACCCCTCGGGAGGGTCGGACCGGGGAGCTGTTTTTT. Amino acid sequence: CASTPREGRTGELFF.

The chain combines TRBV15 with TRBJ1-3, with a possible D match to TRBD1 (5 bases). Germline CDR1 reads LNHNV; CDR2 reads YYDKDF (reference sequence). The CDR3 has 14 amino acids. The ends were cut back, 1 base at V and 2 bases at J, with 6 bases in the middle. CDR3 sequence: CATSRAGTGNTIYF. The DNA for the CDR3 is TGTGCCACCAGCAGAGCAGGGACTGGAAACACCATATATTTT.

This chain joins TRBV19 and TRBJ2-5; TRBD1 is a possible D gene (6 bases). The germline V gene encodes CDR1 LNHDA and CDR2 SQIVND (reference sequence). V shed 8 bases and J shed 4 bases, with 14 bases lying between them. The CDR3 runs to 13 residues. The CDR3 DNA is TGTGCCAGTTCCCTGGGGGCTGGAGAGACCCAGTACTTC. Translating gives CASSLGAGETQYF.

This CDR3 reads CAISEASGSYEQYF. CDR3 nucleotide sequence: TGTGCCATCAGTGAGGCTAGCGGAAGCTACGAGCAGTACTTC. The chain has TRBV10-3 and TRBJ2-7; 7 bases line up with TRBD2. Germline V gene data show CDR1 as ENHRY and CDR2 as SYGVKD. The V segment lost 2 bases and the J segment 3 bases; nucleotides outside the gene matches: 4. This CDR3 has 14 residues.

This rearrangement joins TRBV12-5 to TRBJ1-1; TRBD1 is a possible D gene (5 bases). The CDR3 consists of 14 residues. The germline V gene encodes CDR1 LGHNT and CDR2 FRNRAP. The V end lost 1 base, the J end lost 4 bases, and 10 bases lay between the germline ends. CDR3 DNA: TGTGCTAGTGGTTTGGAGGCAGGGTTCACTGAAGCTTTCTTT. Its protein product is CASGLEAGFTEAFF.

Regarding this clone: Distinct nucleotide sequences in the sample also encode this CDR3. CDR3 loop: CASSPGTGYEQYF. CDR3 DNA: TGTGCCAGCTCACCAGGGACAGGCTACGAGCAGTACTTC. The chain employs TRBV18 and TRBJ2-7; 8 nucleotides agree with TRBD1. J was trimmed by 3 bases and V by 2 bases; bases with no gene match: 0. The V gene's germline CDR1 is KGHSH and CDR2 LQKENI. There are 13 residues in the CDR3. Based on the CDR3 plus reference TRBV18 and TRBJ2-7, the full variable domain is NAGVMQNPRHLVRRRGQEARLRCSPMKGHSHVYWYRQLPEEGLKFMVYLQKENIIDESGMPKERFSAEFPKEGPSILRIQQVVRGDSAAYFCASSPGTGYEQYFGPGTRLTVT.

The chain has TRBV5-1 and TRBJ1-1, with 8 bases identical to TRBD1. Trimming at V came to 0 bases and at J to 1 base, leaving 2 bases not matched to a gene. The length of the CDR3 is 15 residues. The V gene's germline CDR1 is SGHRS and CDR2 YFSETQ. CDR3 sequence: CASSLDRGANTEAFF. CDR3 bases: TGCGCCAGCAGCTTGGACAGGGGGGCGAACACTGAAGCTTTCTTT.

This rearrangement joins TRBV12-5 to TRBJ2-7; TRBD2 aligns across 12 bases. Trimming removed 5 bases from V and 4 bases from J; junction bases left unmatched: 3. The CDR3 is 14 residues long. Germline assignment: CDR1 LGHNT and CDR2 FRNRAP. The DNA for the CDR3 is TGTGCTAGTGGTGGAGGACTAGCGGGGTACGAGCAGTACTTC. This encodes CASGGGLAGYEQYF.

This clone occurred once. The chain joins TRBV18 to TRBJ2-2; the D is unclear. The V and J ends lost 3 bases and 0 bases respectively, with 8 bases between them. This CDR3 has 15 residues. Per the germline V gene, CDR1 is KGHSH and CDR2 is LQKENI. The CDR3 DNA reads as TGTGCCAGCTCACCCCAGGAATCGAACACCGGGGAGCTGTTTTTT. Translating it yields CASSPQESNTGELFF.